This T cell receptor beta chain appears in the sequencing data of a study of graft-versus-host responses after intestinal transplantation. Study background: Induction using anti-thymocyte globulin, followed by tacrolimus and steroids for about 3 years, was given to all recipients. Findings and limits, study-wide: High graft-versus-host to host-versus-graft clonal ratios were found in allografts of patients who had graft-donor T cell macrochimerism.

As regards this clone: Its target is not known.

Germline values: CDR1 MDHEN, CDR2 SYDVKM. This CDR3 is built from 15 residues. The V gene end was trimmed by 3 bases and the J gene end by 2 bases; junction bases not matched to a gene: 4. Profiling relied on immunoSEQ multiplex PCR, and the TCRdb table lists in-frame clones only, not all of them. The sample has 65,000 to 90,000 clones; 80% to 90% are singletons. This receptor was identified in a human donor who received an intestinal transplant. The sequences come from unstimulated CD8+ T cells sorted from spleen or lymph node cells, collected before intestinal transplant. The chain has TRBV28 and TRBJ2-3; TRBD1 aligns across 8 bases. The CDR3 DNA is TGTGCCAGCAGTTTCGACAGGGGCCCCACAGATACGCAGTATTTT. Protein: CASSFDRGPTDTQYF.